The clone carrying this TCR beta chain has more than one count but fewer than ten. The antigen remains undetermined. 13 Jbeta primers and 60 Vbeta primers were used for the PCR. Using immunoSEQ multiplex PCR, the repertoire was profiled, and TCRdb retains in-frame clones only, with some absent. Of roughly 80,000 clones listed, around three quarters were seen once; the top ten hold 9% to 14%. Healthy people donating bone marrow made up the donors. The CDR3 covers 17 residues. CDR1 SGHVS and CDR2 FQNEAQ come from the germline V gene. The V segment lost 5 bases and the J segment 6 bases; nucleotides outside the gene matches: 10. The data derive from a study of cytomegalovirus exposure and HLA in healthy donors. Study-level points and caveats: The authors reported that TCR beta sequences could predict HLA-A and HLA-B alleles. These predictions were accurate for most subjects in the first cohort. In terms of immune exposure information, only CMV serostatus was available.

Sequencing was done on a sample of PBMCs. The receptor was isolated from a male donor in good health and CMV-seropositive. This chain joins TRBV7-8 and TRBJ2-2; 12 nucleotides agree with TRBD2. CDR3 region: CASSPRLAGEVSGELFF. The CDR3 DNA sequence: TGTGCCAGCAGCCCCCGACTAGCGGGGGAGGTCTCCGGGGAGCTGTTTTTT.